The 27 T cell receptor beta chains below were found in one sample sequenced in a study of OX40 agonist ivuxolimab in advanced cancers. TCRdb's copy holds only in-frame clones and misses some; the assay was immunoSEQ multiplex PCR. The table lists tens of thousands of clones, approximately 85% of them singletons, with about 11% in the top ten. The sequenced sample was CD4+ or CD8+ T cells sorted from blood, obtained in a trial of the OX40 agonist ivuxolimab. These receptors were obtained from an adult with an advanced solid tumor such as melanoma, head and neck, liver or kidney cancer.

The chain links TRBV7-2 to TRBJ2-2; D is undetermined. Trimming took off 2 bases at V and 4 bases at J, with 8 bases between the two ends. In germline, CDR1 is SGHTA, CDR2 FQGNSA. The CDR3 loop spans 14 amino acids. The CDR3 protein is CASSLSTTTGELFF. CDR3 DNA sequence: TGTGCCAGCAGCTTATCGACAACCACCGGGGAGCTGTTTTTT.

CDR3 DNA sequence: TGTGCCAGTAGTATAGAGGACCACACAGATACGCAGTATTTT. Protein sequence: CASSIEDHTDTQYF. V is TRBV19 and J is TRBJ2-3; D remains ambiguous. V lost 0 bases, J lost 2 bases, and 6 bases lay in between. The CDR3 is 14 amino acids. The germline gives CDR1 LNHDA, CDR2 SQIVND (reference sequence). The full variable domain, completed using reference TRBV19 and TRBJ2-3, is DGGITQSPKYLFRKEGQNVTLSCEQNLNHDAMYWYRQDPGQGLRLIYYSQIVNDFQKGDIAEGYSVSREKKESFPLTVTSAQKNPTAFYLCASSIEDHTDTQYFGPGTRLTVL.

In this sample, this clone turned up a few times. The CDR3 sequence is CASILRWGQDYGYTF. The CDR3 DNA follows: TGTGCCAGCATCTTGAGATGGGGACAGGACTATGGCTACACCTTC. This sequence joins TRBV2 and TRBJ1-2; 8 bases line up with TRBD1. V lost 7 bases and J lost 3; bases outside the gene matches: 10. The germline CDR1 and CDR2 sequences are SNHLY and FYNNEI. The CDR3 is 15 residues long.

J is TRBJ2-7 and V is TRBV29-1; 10 positions agree with TRBD1. J gave up 5 bases and V 6 bases, and 13 bases lay outside the gene matches. CDR3 length equals 15 residues. Germline assignment: CDR1 SQVTM and CDR2 ANQGSEA. The CDR3 spells CSVENRDRGLDEQYF. The CDR3 DNA sequence: TGCAGCGTCGAAAACCGGGACAGGGGTCTAGACGAGCAGTACTTC.

The chain uses TRBV7-3 and TRBJ2-7, with D tentatively TRBD2 (6 bases). Germline lookup yields CDR1 SGHTA and CDR2 FQGTGA. The CDR3 is 15 residues long. V was shortened by 5 bases and J by 1 base, with 15 bases between the two germline ends. DNA for the CDR3: TGTGCCAGCAGCCTCACCGGGACTGCATCCTACGAGCAGTACTTC. Protein product: CASSLTGTASYEQYF. The full variable domain, its missing parts supplied by reference TRBV7-3 and TRBJ2-7, is GAGVSQTPSNKVTEKGKYVELRCDPISGHTALYWYRQSLGQGPEFLIYFQGTGAADDSGLPNDRFFAVRPEGSVSTLKIQRTERGDSAVYLCASSLTGTASYEQYFGPGTRLTVT.

The chain combines TRBV12-5 with TRBJ2-7, with D possibly called TRBD1 or TRBD2 (6 bases each). The CDR3 length is 16 residues. V gave up 0 bases and J gave up 3 bases, with 15 bases separating them. CDR1 is LGHNT and CDR2 is FRNRAP in the germline V gene. The CDR3 loop is CASGLVGGLSFYEQYF. The CDR3 DNA reads TGTGCTAGTGGTTTGGTAGGGGGGTTGTCGTTCTACGAGCAGTACTTC.

The chain is built from TRBV4-1 and TRBJ1-4; perhaps TRBD1 as D (6 bases). The length of the CDR3 is 15 residues. The V and J ends lost 4 bases and 6 bases respectively, with 15 bases between them. The germline V gene has CDR1 MGHRA and CDR2 YSYEKL. This CDR3 is CASSLLKGGDEKLFF. The CDR3 nucleotides read TGCGCCAGCAGCCTCCTGAAGGGGGGCGATGAAAAACTGTTTTTT.

V usage is TRBV21-1 and J usage is TRBJ1-2. TRBV21-1 is an annotated pseudogene. CDR3 size: 14 residues. The CDR3 sequence is CASSKGREGDGYTF. Here the CDR3 DNA reads TGTGCCAGCAGCAAAGGAAGGGAGGGGGATGGCTACACCTTC.

This clone showed up many times. The chain is built from TRBV7-2 and TRBJ2-1; 7 bases map to TRBD2. With V trimmed by 7 bases and J by 7 bases, 4 bases remained unmatched. The CDR3 extends over 12 amino acids. Germline V gene data show CDR1 as SGHTA and CDR2 as FQGNSA. Written as DNA, the CDR3 is TGTGCCAGCACCCTTAGCGGGAATGAGCAGTTCTTC. Translated, it gives CASTLSGNEQFF.

The rearrangement joins TRBV6-4 to TRBJ1-6, with D unclear. Germline V gene data show CDR1 as MRHNA and CDR2 as SNTAGT. The length of the CDR3 is 16 residues. Trimming removed 7 bases at V and 1 base at J, with 14 bases between. The CDR3 nucleotides read TGTGCCAGCATCCGACGTGCCTGGTCCTATAATTCACCCCTCCACTTT. Translation gives CASIRRAWSYNSPLHF.

This rearrangement joins TRBV5-1 to TRBJ1-1; 8 bases line up with TRBD1. CDR3 length equals 14 residues. Unmatched junction bases numbered 3, after V lost 3 bases and J lost 2 bases. Germline CDR1 reads SGHRS; CDR2 reads YFSETQ. The CDR3 DNA is TGCGCCAGCAGCTCGGGACAGGCTAACACTGAAGCTTTCTTT. It is translated as CASSSGQANTEAFF.

The rearrangement joins TRBV5-1 to TRBJ2-5; possibly TRBD1 for D (6 bases). Trimming cost V 7 bases and J 2 bases, with 18 bases left between them. The germline V gene has CDR1 SGHRS and CDR2 YFSETQ. The CDR3 has 15 amino acids. The CDR3 reads CASCSLGQPQETQYF. For the CDR3, the DNA is TGCGCCAGCTGCAGCCTCGGACAGCCACAAGAGACCCAGTACTTC.

The V gene is TRBV5-7, the J gene TRBJ2-7; TRBD2 is a possible D gene (6 bases). TRBV5-7 is an ORF, and what it does is uncertain. The CDR3 has 13 residues. The ends were cut back, 4 bases at V and 2 bases at J, with 10 bases in the middle. The CDR3 loop reads CASSPCGAYEQYF. For the CDR3, the DNA is TGTGCCAGCAGCCCCTGCGGGGCCTACGAGCAGTACTTC.

This chain links TRBV9 with TRBJ1-2; 8 bases map to TRBD1. The germline V gene encodes CDR1 SGDLS and CDR2 YYNGEE. The CDR3 consists of 15 residues. The V and J ends lost 5 bases and 4 bases, in that order; junction bases with no gene match: 10. The CDR3 sequence: CASSTGTGVSYGYTF. CDR3 coding DNA: TGTGCCAGCAGTACCGGGACAGGTGTTTCCTATGGCTACACCTTC.

The rearrangement uses TRBV6-5 and TRBJ1-2, with D possibly TRBD1 on 6 matching bases. The CDR3 contains 13 residues. Trimming removed 2 bases at V and 7 bases at J, with 11 bases between. Germline CDR1 is MNHEY and CDR2 is SVGAGI. CDR3 DNA: TGTGCCAGCAGTTACACATCGGACAGTGGCTACACCTTC. Amino acids: CASSYTSDSGYTF.

The rearrangement joins TRBV5-1 to TRBJ1-1, with D hard to call. Germline V gene data show CDR1 as SGHRS and CDR2 as YFSETQ. V was clipped by 2 bases and J by 1 base, with 6 bases between them. The CDR3 contains 13 residues. CDR3 loop: CASSFLQNTEAFF. DNA of the CDR3: TGCGCCAGCAGCTTTCTCCAGAACACTGAAGCTTTCTTT.

This clone showed up just a few times. The chain is built from TRBV5-5 and TRBJ2-3; D unclear. The V gene lost 7 bases and the J gene lost 6 bases, with 9 bases spanning the gap. The CDR3 consists of 11 residues. CDR1 is SGHKS and CDR2 is YYEKEE in the germline V gene (reference sequence). The CDR3 DNA reads TGTGCCAGCGGGTATGGGGATACGCAGTATTTT. Amino acid sequence: CASGYGDTQYF.

The chain is built from TRBV7-8 and TRBJ2-7, with D possibly being TRBD1 (5 bases). The CDR3 length is 16 residues. Deletions cut 1 base from V and 9 bases from J, with 22 bases between. Germline CDR1 and CDR2: SGHVS and FQNEAQ. The CDR3 protein is CASSLVGQDKTFGQYF. In DNA, the CDR3 is TGTGCCAGCAGCTTAGTGGGCCAGGACAAAACCTTTGGGCAGTACTTC.

The chain carries TRBV10-3 and TRBJ2-5; D is unclear. Germline assignment: CDR1 ENHRY and CDR2 SYGVKD. Trimming left V 6 bases short and J 2 bases short, with 10 bases between. The CDR3 has 13 amino acids. The CDR3 loop reads CAIRTENQETQYF. The CDR3, as DNA: TGTGCCATCAGAACAGAGAATCAAGAGACCCAGTACTTC.

The genes are TRBV4-1 and TRBJ1-1; unclear D gene. The CDR3 has 15 residues. Trimming stripped 0 bases from V and 2 bases from J, with 10 bases between. CDR1 is MGHRA, CDR2 YSYEKL, per germline. CDR3 region: CASSQEGYSNTEAFF. CDR3 coding DNA: TGCGCCAGCAGCCAAGAGGGCTACTCCAACACTGAAGCTTTCTTT.

In its sample, this clone was seen many times. V usage is TRBV7-9 and J usage is TRBJ2-7; D unclear. CDR3 length equals 12 residues. Trimming removed 4 bases from V and 5 bases from J, with 9 bases in between. CDR1 SEHNR and CDR2 FQNEAQ come from the germline V gene (reference sequence). The CDR3 DNA reads TGTGCCAGCAGCTATTCGCAGGACGAGCAGTACTTC. Translating it yields CASSYSQDEQYF.

The chain carries TRBV13 and TRBJ1-1; perhaps TRBD1 as D (5 bases). The germline V gene has CDR1 PRHDT and CDR2 FYEKMQ (reference sequence). The CDR3 is 12 residues long. The V end lost 3 bases, the J end lost 8 bases, and 10 bases lay between the germline ends. The CDR3 region is CASSFGGGEAFF. In DNA form, the CDR3 reads TGTGCCAGCAGCTTTGGGGGAGGGGAAGCTTTCTTT.

This chain uses TRBV30 with TRBJ2-7; 7 bases are a match to TRBD1. With 2 bases clipped from V and 4 bases from J, the junction kept 14 bases outside the gene matches. The CDR3 has 16 amino acids. CDR1 and CDR2 from the germline V gene are GTSNPN and SVGIG (reference sequence). CDR3 DNA sequence: TGTGCCTGGAGTCCCCCGACAGGGTTGAAGTATTACGAGCAGTACTTC. It specifies CAWSPPTGLKYYEQYF.

In nucleotides, the CDR3 is TGTGCCAGCAGCTCGCCGGGACGAAAACACGAGCAGTACTTC. Encoded protein: CASSSPGRKHEQYF. The chain is built from TRBV7-9 and TRBJ2-7; D possibly uses TRBD1 or TRBD2 (5 bases each). CDR3 size: 14 residues. V dropped 4 bases and J dropped 5 bases, with 15 bases sitting between them. Germline values: CDR1 SEHNR, CDR2 FQNEAQ (reference sequence).

The chain couples TRBV10-3 to TRBJ2-7; D uncertain. The CDR3 is 13 amino acids. The ends were cut back, 2 bases at V and 4 bases at J, with 9 bases in the middle. In germline, CDR1 is ENHRY, CDR2 SYGVKD. This CDR3 is CAISEGEGYEQYF. The CDR3 DNA reads TGTGCCATCAGTGAGGGTGAAGGGTACGAGCAGTACTTC.

The chain couples TRBV2 to TRBJ1-1; no firm D call. This CDR3 has 13 residues. Germline CDR1 reads SNHLY; CDR2 reads FYNNEI. V dropped 2 bases and J dropped 6 bases, with 10 bases sitting between them. The chain's CDR3 is CASSEFGQSEAFF. DNA of the CDR3: TGTGCCAGCAGTGAATTCGGCCAGTCTGAAGCTTTCTTT.

The rearrangement joins TRBV18 to TRBJ1-4; D uncertain. CDR3 length: 14 residues. From germline, CDR1 is KGHSH and CDR2 LQKENI. The V gene lost 2 bases and the J gene lost 7 bases, with 11 bases spanning the gap. The CDR3 is CASSPGGLGEKLFF. The CDR3 region has the DNA TGTGCCAGCTCACCAGGAGGGTTAGGTGAAAAACTGTTTTTT. Complete variable domain (other parts from reference TRBV18 and TRBJ1-4): NAGVMQNPRHLVRRRGQEARLRCSPMKGHSHVYWYRQLPEEGLKFMVYLQKENIIDESGMPKERFSAEFPKEGPSILRIQQVVRGDSAAYFCASSPGGLGEKLFFGSGTQLSVL.